What follows is one TCR beta chain and its context. The sequenced fragment ends 3 residues before the CDR3 boundary, so the rest is inferred from the germline J gene. The data belong to a study of T cells in women clearing cervical HPV infection. Study as a whole: Case blood was drawn when the lesion was first found; control blood after infection became undetectable.

Each participant carried one incident cervical HPV16 infection only. The germline V gene encodes CDR1 SGHTA and CDR2 FQGNSA. This CDR3 comprises 14 residues. V lost 2 bases to trimming and J lost 4 bases, with 9 bases between them. Sequencing was performed with immunoSEQ multiplex PCR; in TCRdb, only in-frame clones are kept and a portion is missing. The sample includes fewer than 40,000 clones. This sequence was found in a woman between 18 and 70 years old with a cervical HPV16 infection that either progressed to CIN3+ or cleared (not recorded which). The chain carries TRBV7-2 and TRBJ2-1; D not resolved. The source material was blood buffy coat. The part of the CDR3 DNA that was read is TGTGCCAGCAGCTTAAGCGACTTGTACAATGAG. It codes for CASSLSDLYNE. The whole CDR3 sequence reads CASSLSDLYNEQFF.